A selection of T cell receptor beta chains follows, all from one sample in a study of blood T cell repertoires in COVID-19. Sequencing was performed with immunoSEQ multiplex PCR; in TCRdb, only in-frame clones are kept and a portion is missing. The sample includes about 160,000 clones, roughly 88% of them seen just once. The sample consisted of PBMCs or T cells enriched from blood (not recorded which). These receptors all stem from a woman aged 45 to 65 who had recovered from COVID-19. Both conserved end residues are part of each CDR3.

v_call cdr3_aa
TRBV7-8 CASSFPNSFNEKLFF
TRBV11-2 CASSLGGTGANYGYTF
TRBV5-5 CASSFTTGTTREQYF
TRBV5-6 CASSLMTSFVANEKLFF
TRBV11-3 CASSVNPGPTQYF
TRBV12-3/TRBV12-4 CASSWTGDQPQHF
TRBV6-5 CASSQFQGDNEQFF
TRBV6-5 CASSYGLAGNTGELFF
TRBV5-4 CASSLAGGGGAPNTEAFF
TRBV6-5 CASSPSGTREGYTF
TRBV7-2 CASSSWEGDADTQYF
TRBV11-2 CASSFGLLSFTDTQYF
TRBV5-8 CASSLRGAIRPQPQHF
TRBV4-2 CASSQDSGTQETQYF
TRBV6-5 CASSYSVAGNNSPLHF
TRBV7-2 CASSPLETQYF
TRBV30 CAWSVGGTPNYEQFF
TRBV10-3 CAIRLAGLTDTQYF
TRBV4-3 CASSQRRLLAGGPTDTQYF
TRBV7-9 CASSFGVGSYEQYF
TRBV18 CASSPGGGQPQHF
TRBV9 CASRPRPAGDTGELFF
TRBV30 CAWSLGASYGYTF
TRBV5-1 CASRRDRSYNEQFF
TRBV12-5 CASGLDSFGYTF
TRBV11-3 CASSLVPGGTADTQYF
TRBV18 CASSPPAYQETQYF
TRBV9 CASSGRQGKAFF
TRBV4-3 CASSQLIGVRTEAFF
TRBV6-2/TRBV6-3 CASSRPGTSGYEQYF
TRBV5-4 CASSLGQGLNQPQHF
TRBV19 CASRRDAPGVREKLFF
TRBV28 CASSPPGLGIDTQYF
TRBV12-5 CASGLVLGSSGNTIYF
TRBV30 CAFSVGTGGRQPQHF
TRBV7-3 CASSSPGLAGGSTDTQYF
TRBV28 CASSSPGTGDVKLFF
TRBV5-5 CASSLQGSPGGTQYF
TRBV21-1 CARPLEGRTLRAFF
TRBV19 CASSASGTSGGFAKNIQYF
TRBV19 CASSNGQLLTDTQYF
TRBV27 CASSFRLPGELFF
TRBV6-2/TRBV6-3 CASNPGLLAGETQYF
TRBV19 CASSRGQGFLGPQHF
TRBV24-1 CATSTGTDTQYF
TRBV3-1/TRBV3-2 CASSQGDRGTQYF
TRBV7-3 CASSPTGIWGYTF
TRBV27 CASSFSAFVGGTGELFF
TRBV27 CASSSPSGGTNEQFF
TRBV2 CASSEVGADGYTF
TRBV6-4 CASSVTGVATGELFF
TRBV4-3 CASSHWVGGGEKLFF
TRBV12-3/TRBV12-4 CASRDREYGYTF
TRBV7-2 CASSLARAPQPQHF
TRBV5-4 CASSLGGGAKNIQYF